The entry below describes one TCR beta chain. Its antigen is not yet known. Nothing much larger sits one base from this clone, and base qualities are not available. This sample was included in a study of spatial heterogeneity in lung cancer (dated by TCRdb to about 2019). For the wider study: Beta-chain transcripts were consistently detected in greater numbers than alpha-chain transcripts, which likely reflected higher beta-chain transcript abundance. In the raw uncorrected reads, each unique combination of TCR and UMI appeared more than ten times on average. At surgery, both alpha and beta chains were TCR-sequenced in more than 200 tumor regions, some 64 matched nontumor lung samples and a few dozen PBMC samples. Nonsynonymous mutation counts, determined by whole-exome sequencing of tumor tissue, were related to TCR repertoire features. In non-small cell lung cancer, the study quantitatively compared TCR alpha and beta repertoires across several tumor regions, matched nontumor lung, and blood. In tumor regions, TCR transcript counts showed a strong correlation with a T cell transcriptional module score from matched bulk RNA-seq. What the work shows at the level of the full study, not this receptor alone: A correlation was observed between the number of expanded intratumoral alpha and beta TCRs and the tumor nonsynonymous mutation count. Additional single-cell paired TCR alpha and beta sequencing was considered necessary to confirm, at a functional level, the hypothesis that regional TCRs recognize regional mutations. TCR-seq coverage of tumor T cells was estimated to be only about 7% for alpha chains and around 13% for beta chains. Counts of ubiquitous and regional expanded TCRs correlated with counts of ubiquitous and regional nonsynonymous mutations, respectively.

Libraries were constructed by 5' RACE. Sequencing took place on a NextSeq 500. To allow correction of PCR and sequencing errors, the TCR library protocol tagged every TCR cDNA molecule with a unique molecular identifier. The source study handled its data this way. TCR identification, UMI-based error correction and CDR3 extraction were performed with Decombinator tools. TCRs above a frequency of 2 per 1,000, corresponding to the top 1% of the tumor frequency distribution, were defined as expanded. Expanded tumor TCRs statistically deemed absent (corrected P<0.05) from at least one tumor region were classed as regional, and all other expanded tumor TCRs were classed as ubiquitous. Renyi diversity was calculated using the R vegan package after each repertoire was subsampled 100 times to 5,000 TCRs. CDR3 similarity networks were built from amino acid triplet string-kernel similarity, connecting CDR3s with pairwise similarity above 0.82. Clones were called with MiXCR by TCRdb after fastp trimmed the public reads at Q25, and only in-frame beta chains were retained. Records with the same CDR3 protein are collapsed into one entry carrying the most frequent genes and DNA. The V and J calls were not made by the authors but by TCRdb's processing. The sample profile shows about 100,000 distinct CDR3 sequences; 3.5% to 5% of them were found once. 21% of the sample lies in the top ten.

Spanning cysteine to phenylalanine, the CDR3 consists of 12 amino acids. Only the CDR3 part of the read is kept: 36 bases, read in frame from the first base. In the germline V gene, CDR1 corresponds to SQVTM and CDR2 to ANQGSEA. The germline ends are 11 bases apart after V is trimmed by 7 bases and J by 2 bases. The time point label, read with the paper, signifies: sample taken at primary tumor resection. Samples were obtained from around 72 patients with early-stage, untreated non-small cell lung cancer from the lung TRACERx cohort. TCR sequencing used whole RNA extracted from tumor and nontumor lung tissue, or from cryopreserved PBMC samples, without cell sorting. A patient was chosen for TCR sequencing only when enough RNA was available from at least two tumor regions. Before being selected, tumor and adjacent nontumor lung specimens were reviewed by a lung pathologist.

The sequences come from lung tumor tissue, collected at surgery. The sequence was obtained from a male donor with early-stage non-small cell lung cancer. The chain is made from TRBV29-1 and TRBJ2-5, and TRBD1 may be the D gene, going by 6 matching bases. In nucleotide form, the sequence is TGCAGCGCCAGGACAGCTCAAGAGACCCAGTACTTC. Its protein reads: CSARTAQETQYF.